This T cell receptor beta chain is from a study of T cells expressing NK-cell markers. Study information: Sorted CD3+CD56-NKG2C+, CD3+CD56+NKG2C+ and CD3+CD56+NKG2C- T cells supplied the TCR beta repertoires.

TCRdb re-called the 5' RACE reads and gives one entry per CDR3 protein, without DNA. Its listing shows fewer than 200,000 distinct CDR3 sequences. General study results and limits: Topping the CD3+CD56-NKG2C+ fraction as well were these clonotypes, in four donors.

The CDR3 is 13 amino acids. As for this clonotype: Its antigen is unknown.

This sequence was found in a woman between 18 and 70 years old in good health. The chain is built from TRBV12-3 or TRBV12-4 and TRBJ1-2. The source material was blood T cells: a sorted CD56 or NKG2C T cell subset, CD4+ or CD8+ T cells, or bulk PBMC T cells (not recorded which). This chain's CDR3 is CASSLALGYGYTF.